This entry lists 14 T cell receptor beta chains sequenced from one sample in a study of T cells in Graves' hyperthyroidism and ophthalmopathy. What was amplified from RNA transcripts were TCR beta CDR3 regions. The study used the HTBI primer set for a first-round RT-PCR of the TCR CDR3. TCRdb re-called the multiplex PCR reads with MiXCR, one entry per CDR3 protein. The sample includes 610,000 or so distinct CDR3 sequences, 40% to 55% of them seen just once. Sequences were obtained from peripheral blood or thyroid tissue (not recorded which). The receptors were gathered from a woman younger than 35 with Graves' hyperthyroidism.

The chain combines TRBV3-1 with TRBJ2-7; 7 positions agree with TRBD1. The CDR3 is 15 amino acids. Trimming cost V 4 bases and J 3 bases; bases outside gene matches: 9. CDR1 and CDR2 (germline): LGHDT, YNNKEL (reference sequence). CDR3 residues: CASSLSGGQNYEQYF. CDR3 coding DNA: TGTGCCAGCAGCCTCTCAGGGGGACAAAACTACGAGCAGTACTTC.

Comments on this clonotype: The conserved closing phenylalanine or tryptophan is absent in this CDR3, likely reflecting a read error. V is TRBV14 and J is TRBJ1-4, with 8 nucleotides matching TRBD1. CDR3 length: 16 residues. V was clipped by 0 bases and J by 2 bases; unmatched bases: 2. Germline loops: CDR1 SGHDN, CDR2 FVKESK. The CDR3 spells CASSQERQGTNEKLFL. In DNA, the CDR3 is TGTGCCAGCAGCCAAGAGAGACAGGGGACTAATGAAAAACTGTTTCTT.

Concerning this clonotype itself: Its ends do not fully match the called genes, so a read error is possible. V and J are TRBV7-7 and TRBJ2-7; the D gene is possibly TRBD2 (5 bases). CDR3 length: 16 residues. Germline-derived CDR1 and CDR2 are SSHAT and FNYEAQ (reference sequence). The CDR3 bases are TGTGCTAGCAGCCCTGACGGCCCACGGGGCTCCTACGAGCAGTACTTC. It codes for CASSPDGPRGSYEQYF.

This clonotype was recorded a few times. The chain is built from TRBV24-1 and TRBJ2-3; D call uncertain. Trimming left V 2 bases short and J 6 bases short, with 8 bases between. CDR3 length: 13 residues. Per the germline V gene, CDR1 is KGHDR and CDR2 is SFDVKD. CDR3 residues: CATSDSGRDTQYF. CDR3 nucleotides: TGTGCCACCAGTGATTCCGGGCGGGATACGCAGTATTTT.

This clonotype was found many times. This chain joins TRBV19 and TRBJ1-1, with D possibly matching TRBD1 (6 bases). This CDR3 is 13 amino acids long. CDR1 is LNHDA, CDR2 SQIVND, per germline (reference sequence). V lost 7 bases to trimming and J lost 7 bases, with 16 bases between them. The CDR3 region has the DNA TGTGCCAGTACTACGTCCAGGGGCCTTGAAGCTTTCTTT. The encoded protein is CASTTSRGLEAFF.

This clonotype has at least ten counts. The V and J genes are TRBV11-2 and TRBJ1-4; D is uncertain. V shed 4 bases and J shed 7 bases, with 4 bases lying between them. The CDR3 length is 11 residues. Germline V gene data show CDR1 as SGHAT and CDR2 as FQNNGV. For the CDR3, the DNA is TGTGCCAGCAGCTCCGTTGAAAAACTGTTTTTT. Translation: CASSSVEKLFF.

This clonotype was counted at least ten times. The J gene is TRBJ1-1, the V gene TRBV5-1; unclear D gene. Looked up from germline, CDR1 is SGHRS and CDR2 is YFSETQ. Deletions cut 4 bases from V and 3 bases from J, with 16 bases between. This CDR3 is built from 15 residues. The CDR3 DNA follows: TGCGCCAGCAGCGCTCAAGGGTTCAGAGACACTGAAGCTTTCTTT. Protein product: CASSAQGFRDTEAFF. The complete variable domain, with remaining parts taken from reference TRBV5-1 and TRBJ1-1, reads KAGVTQTPRYLIKTRGQQVTLSCSPISGHRSVSWYQQTPGQGLQFLFEYFSETQRNKGNFPGRFSGRQFSNSRSEMNVSTLELGDSALYLCASSAQGFRDTEAFFGQGTRLTVV.

This clonotype has a count of ten or more. The chain employs TRBV11-2 and TRBJ1-1; no clear D gene. CDR3 length: 15 residues. V was pared by 5 bases and J by 1 base, with 14 bases between. The V gene's germline CDR1 is SGHAT and CDR2 FQNNGV. The DNA of the CDR3 is TGTGCCAGCAGCCACCTAGGGCCCGAGAACACTGAAGCTTTCTTT. Protein sequence: CASSHLGPENTEAFF.

The sample holds a few counts of this clonotype. The chain carries TRBV27 and TRBJ2-7; TRBD2 is a possible D gene (5 bases). Per germline, CDR1 MNHEY and CDR2 SMNVEV (reference sequence). The CDR3 is 15 residues long. Trimming removed 3 bases at V and 3 bases at J, with 15 bases between. The CDR3, as DNA: TGTGCCAGCAGTTTTGAGGGTTCAGGATACTACGAGCAGTACTTC. Translating it yields CASSFEGSGYYEQYF.

The chain employs TRBV7-8 and TRBJ1-3, with D perhaps matching TRBD1 (5 bases). Trimming shortened V by 5 bases and J by 0 bases, and 14 bases separated the two germline ends. Germline loops: CDR1 SGHVS, CDR2 FQNEAQ. This CDR3 has 16 residues. CDR3 region: CASSPLRDGSGNTIYF. The CDR3 nucleotides read TGTGCCAGCAGCCCACTCAGGGACGGCTCTGGAAACACCATATATTTT. Looking up the rest from reference TRBV7-8 and TRBJ1-3 gives the full variable domain: GAGVSQSPRYKVAKRGQDVALRCDPISGHVSLFWYQQALGQGPEFLTYFQNEAQLDKSGLPSDRFFAERPEGSVSTLKIQRTQQEDSAVYLCASSPLRDGSGNTIYFGEGSWLTVV.

In this sample, this clonotype turned up many times. The chain links TRBV19 to TRBJ1-1; TRBD1 matches 10 bases. V shed 7 bases and J 7 bases; nucleotides not matched to a gene: 24. The germline V gene has CDR1 LNHDA and CDR2 SQIVND (reference sequence). The length of the CDR3 is 19 residues. The CDR3 reads CASKGLKTGTGEKGNEAFF. The CDR3 DNA is TGTGCCAGTAAAGGACTCAAAACCGGGACAGGGGAGAAGGGCAATGAAGCTTTCTTT.

The table lists this clonotype with many counts. The chain couples TRBV19 to TRBJ1-2; tentatively, D is TRBD1 (5 bases). This CDR3 contains 13 residues. CDR1 LNHDA and CDR2 SQIVND come from the germline V gene (reference sequence). V was pared by 8 bases and J by 4 bases, with 14 bases between. The CDR3 bases are TGTGCCAGTGCCCCGGGGGGTAGCTATGGCTACACCTTC. This encodes CASAPGGSYGYTF.

This chain uses TRBV6-1 with TRBJ1-6; D not certain. Trimming stripped 5 bases from V and 7 bases from J, with 15 bases between. Germline CDR1 is MNHNS and CDR2 is SASEGT. The CDR3 has 15 residues. In DNA, the CDR3 is TGTGCCAGCAGTTTAGAGGCGGGCGGGAATTCACCCCTCCACTTT. Translating gives CASSLEAGGNSPLHF.

For this clonotype: One base away lies a much larger clone, so this may be a sequencing read error. The genes are TRBV9 and TRBJ2-7; D is perhaps TRBD2 (6 bases). Germline V CDR1 and CDR2: SGDLS, YYNGEE. CDR3 length equals 16 residues. The CDR3 sequence: CVSSAPYSGGEGEQYF. CDR3 DNA: TGTGTCAGCAGCGCGCCTTATAGCGGAGGCGAGGGGGAGCAGTACTTC.